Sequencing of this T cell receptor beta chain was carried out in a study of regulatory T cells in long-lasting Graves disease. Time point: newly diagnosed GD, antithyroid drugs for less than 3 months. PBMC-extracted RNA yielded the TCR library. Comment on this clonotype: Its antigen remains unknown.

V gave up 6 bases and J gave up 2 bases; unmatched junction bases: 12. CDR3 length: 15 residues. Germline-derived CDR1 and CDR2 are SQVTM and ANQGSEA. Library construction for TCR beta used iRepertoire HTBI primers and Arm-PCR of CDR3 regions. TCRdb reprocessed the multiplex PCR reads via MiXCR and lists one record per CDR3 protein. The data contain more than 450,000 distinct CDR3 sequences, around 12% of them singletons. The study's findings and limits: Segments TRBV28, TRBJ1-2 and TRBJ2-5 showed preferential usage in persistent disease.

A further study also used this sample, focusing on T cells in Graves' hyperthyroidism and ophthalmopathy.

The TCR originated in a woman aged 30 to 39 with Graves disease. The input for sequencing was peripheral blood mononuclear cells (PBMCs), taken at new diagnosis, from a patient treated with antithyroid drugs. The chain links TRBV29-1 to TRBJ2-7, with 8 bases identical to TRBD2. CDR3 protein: CSVLNPSGSPYEQYF. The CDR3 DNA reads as TGCAGCGTCCTCAATCCTAGCGGGTCCCCCTACGAGCAGTACTTC.